The clone carrying this T cell receptor (beta chain) came up a few times. The V and J ends lost 6 bases and 1 base, in that order; junction bases with no gene match: 9. Germline CDR1 is KGHSY and CDR2 is FQNENV. The CDR3 consists of 16 residues. Sequenced by immunoSEQ multiplex PCR; TCRdb stores in-frame clones only, minus some. The sample lists about 270,000 clones, approximately 91% occurring once. This entry belongs to a study of blood T cell repertoires in COVID-19. The gene calls are TRBV16 and TRBJ1-1; 9 bases match TRBD1. This receptor was identified in a woman in her thirties or forties with acute COVID-19. Sequencing was performed on PBMCs or T cells enriched from blood (not recorded which). The DNA for the CDR3 is TGTGCCAGCAGACCCGGGACAGGGATAGGGAACACTGAAGCTTTCTTT. It specifies CASRPGTGIGNTEAFF.